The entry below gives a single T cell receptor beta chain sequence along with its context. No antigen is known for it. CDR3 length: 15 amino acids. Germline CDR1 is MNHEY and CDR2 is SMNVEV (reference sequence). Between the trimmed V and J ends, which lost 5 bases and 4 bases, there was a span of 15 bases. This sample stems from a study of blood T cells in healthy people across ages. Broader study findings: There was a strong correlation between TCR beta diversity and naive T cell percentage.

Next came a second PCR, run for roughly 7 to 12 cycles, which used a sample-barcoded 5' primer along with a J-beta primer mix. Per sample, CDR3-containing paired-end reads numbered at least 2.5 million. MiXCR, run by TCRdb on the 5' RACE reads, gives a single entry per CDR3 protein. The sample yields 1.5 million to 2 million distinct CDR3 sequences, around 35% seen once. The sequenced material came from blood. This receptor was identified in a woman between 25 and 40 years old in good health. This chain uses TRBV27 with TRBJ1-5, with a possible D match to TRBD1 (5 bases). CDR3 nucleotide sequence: TGTGCCAGCAGTCCGCTCGGGACGGGGAATCAGCCCCAGCATTTT. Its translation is CASSPLGTGNQPQHF.